Listed below are T cell receptor beta chains from one sample, sequenced in a study of T cell responses to AZD1222 COVID-19 vaccine. Sequencing was performed with immunoSEQ multiplex PCR; in TCRdb, only in-frame clones are kept and a portion is missing. Here the sample spans 45,000 or so clones, more than 80% being singletons. The sequencing here drew on peripheral blood, taken on day 0 of AZD1222 vaccination. All receptors come from an adult in good health. The CDR3 runs from the conserved cysteine through the conserved F or W. A D gene is named only where the DNA matches it firmly. Clone size is given for some rows only: seen once, a few or many times, or a class if the clone is expanded.

j_call v_call d_call clone_size cdr3_aa cdr3_nt
TRBJ2-5 TRBV6-6 TRBD1 . CASSYPGTGKETQYF TGTGCCAGCAGTTACCCCGGGACAGGGAAAGAGACCCAGTACTTC
TRBJ1-1 TRBV18 TRBD1 once CASSRDRVPTEAFF TGTGCCAGCTCCCGGGACAGGGTGCCCACTGAAGCTTTCTTT
TRBJ2-7 TRBV7-8 . . CASSKTHGEQYF TGTGCCAGCAGCAAAACTCACGGCGAGCAGTACTTC
TRBJ1-1 TRBV7-9 . . CASSLGGGIEAFF TGTGCCAGCAGCTTGGGGGGAGGGATTGAAGCTTTCTTT
TRBJ2-7 TRBV2 TRBD1 . CASAGTGPYEQYF TGTGCCAGCGCCGGGACAGGGCCCTACGAGCAGTACTTC
TRBJ2-7 TRBV14 TRBD2 . CASSQPASGRKEQYF TGTGCCAGCAGCCAGCCGGCTAGCGGGAGGAAGGAGCAGTACTTC
TRBJ2-7 TRBV10-1 TRBD1 medium-sized CASSGPGQGAVEQYF TGCGCCAGCAGTGGTCCGGGACAGGGGGCGGTCGAGCAGTACTTC
TRBJ2-7 TRBV14 . . CASSRPGYEQYF TGTGCCAGCAGCCGCCCGGGGTACGAGCAGTACTTC
TRBJ1-4 TRBV19 TRBD1 . CASTWDRGFEKLFF TGTGCCAGTACCTGGGACAGGGGATTTGAAAAACTGTTTTTT
TRBJ1-3 TRBV2 . . CASIGDGNTIYF TGTGCCAGCATTGGGGACGGAAACACCATATATTTT
TRBJ2-1 TRBV9 TRBD2 . CASSVGGSGGPGNEQFF TGTGCCAGCAGCGTAGGGGGTAGCGGGGGCCCGGGGAATGAGCAGTTCTTC
TRBJ2-3 TRBV5-8 . . CASSLLWGASTDTQYF TGTGCCAGCAGCTTGCTTTGGGGGGCCTCCACAGATACGCAGTATTTT
TRBJ1-1 TRBV18 . . CASSPNLGKVEAFF TGTGCCAGCTCACCTAACCTGGGAAAGGTGGAAGCTTTCTTT
TRBJ2-2 TRBV28 TRBD1 . CASRVGGQSNTGELFF TGTGCCAGCAGAGTAGGGGGACAGTCGAACACCGGGGAGCTGTTTTTT
TRBJ2-3 TRBV4-3 TRBD2 . CASSQGVGGFDTQYF TGCGCCAGCAGCCAAGGGGTGGGGGGGTTCGATACGCAGTATTTT
TRBJ2-5 TRBV19 . . CASSRLGRDLQETQYF TGTGCCAGTAGTAGGTTGGGCAGGGACTTACAAGAGACCCAGTACTTC
TRBJ2-1 TRBV9 . . CASSVAGTTYNEQFF TGTGCCAGCAGCGTAGCCGGGACAACCTACAATGAGCAGTTCTTC
TRBJ1-6 TRBV20-1 . . CSASRIGNSPLHF TGCAGTGCTAGTAGGATCGGCAATTCACCCCTCCACTTT
TRBJ2-7 TRBV28 TRBD1 . CASRLQGSYEQYF TGTGCCAGCAGGCTACAGGGGTCCTACGAGCAGTACTTC
TRBJ1-6 TRBV30 TRBD1 few CAWRRDRVVSNSPLHF TGTGCCTGGAGGAGGGACAGGGTGGTTAGTAATTCACCCCTCCACTTT
TRBJ1-4 TRBV12-3/TRBV12-4 . . CASSPQRTEKLFF TGTGCCAGCAGTCCCCAGAGAACCGAAAAACTGTTTTTT
TRBJ1-6 TRBV29-1 TRBD1 . CSVRTGGANSPLHF TGCAGCGTCCGGACAGGGGGCGCAAACTCACCCCTCCACTTT
TRBJ1-4 TRBV5-5 TRBD1 . CASSIDRGREKLFF TGTGCCAGCAGCATCGACAGGGGGCGAGAAAAACTGTTTTTT
TRBJ2-3 TRBV11-2 . . CASSQGLWGPGTDTQYF TGTGCCAGCAGCCAAGGTCTGTGGGGGCCGGGGACAGATACGCAGTATTTT
TRBJ2-7 TRBV11-2 . many CASSLPGAYEQYF TGTGCCAGCAGCTTACCAGGGGCTTACGAGCAGTACTTC
TRBJ1-5 TRBV18 . . CASSSGSNQPQHF TGTGCCAGCTCATCCGGCAGCAATCAGCCCCAGCATTTT
TRBJ2-7 TRBV7-2 . . CASSLDRYSYEQYF TGTGCCAGCAGCTTAGACAGGTACTCCTACGAGCAGTACTTC
TRBJ1-1 TRBV7-9 . . CASSLEGGRNTEAFF TGTGCCAGCAGCCTGGAGGGGGGGAGGAACACTGAAGCTTTCTTT
TRBJ2-7 TRBV11-2 TRBD1 . CASSRWTGTGSYEQYF TGTGCCAGCAGCCGATGGACCGGGACAGGGTCCTACGAGCAGTACTTC
TRBJ2-1 TRBV6-4 TRBD1 . CANPGTGDDEQFF TGTGCCAACCCCGGGACAGGGGACGATGAGCAGTTCTTC
TRBJ1-3 TRBV28 . . CASTPVAGNTIYF TGTGCCAGCACCCCCGTCGCTGGAAACACCATATATTTT
TRBJ1-1 TRBV5-1 . few CASSLDGGRSDTEAFF TGCGCCAGCAGCTTGGACGGGGGGCGCTCAGACACTGAAGCTTTCTTT
TRBJ2-1 TRBV30 . . CAWSADYYNEQFF TGTGCCTGGAGTGCGGACTACTACAATGAGCAGTTCTTC
TRBJ1-1 TRBV5-8 . many CASRRTINTEAFF TGTGCCAGCAGGAGGACTATTAACACTGAAGCTTTCTTT
TRBJ1-2 TRBV6-5 TRBD1 . CASSDRGRIYGYTF TGTGCCAGCTCGGACAGGGGGAGGATCTATGGCTACACCTTC
TRBJ2-3 TRBV7-8 . . CASSLRRGYSTDTQYF TGTGCCAGCAGCTTAAGACGGGGTTACAGCACAGATACGCAGTATTTT
TRBJ2-1 TRBV6-5 . . CASSPGHHEQFF TGTGCCAGCAGTCCGGGGCATCATGAGCAGTTCTTC
TRBJ2-6 TRBV5-1 TRBD1 . CASSSLEQGAGANVLTF TGCGCCAGCAGCTCGCTTGAACAGGGGGCCGGGGCCAACGTCCTGACTTTC
TRBJ2-7 TRBV12-5 TRBD1 . CASVGSRTGYADEQYF TGTGCTAGTGTGGGGAGCCGGACAGGGTACGCGGACGAGCAGTACTTC
TRBJ1-4 TRBV2 . . CASGKAGATNEKLFF TGTGCCAGCGGAAAGGCAGGGGCAACTAATGAAAAACTGTTTTTT
TRBJ1-3 TRBV5-5 . few CASSLQTGSWDTIYF TGTGCCAGCAGCTTACAGACCGGGAGTTGGGACACCATATATTTT
TRBJ2-5 TRBV5-1 TRBD1 . CASSLRQGAGETQYF TGCGCCAGCAGCTTACGACAGGGGGCAGGAGAGACCCAGTACTTC
TRBJ1-1 TRBV18 . . CASSPGQSSEAFF TGTGCCAGCTCACCCGGACAGTCTTCCGAAGCTTTCTTT
TRBJ2-6 TRBV28 TRBD1 . CASRTGGPSGANVLTF TGTGCCAGCCGGACAGGGGGTCCCTCTGGGGCCAACGTCCTGACTTTC
TRBJ1-1 TRBV7-9 TRBD1 . CASSFLGQGNTEAFF TGTGCCAGCAGCTTCCTTGGACAGGGGAACACTGAAGCTTTCTTT
TRBJ2-1 TRBV2 TRBD2 . CASNRLAGVNNEQFF TGTGCCAGCAATCGACTAGCGGGGGTGAACAATGAGCAGTTCTTC
TRBJ1-2 TRBV7-4 TRBD1 . CASSLARTGVLVYGYTF TGTGCCAGCAGCTTAGCGCGGACAGGGGTTTTGGTCTATGGCTACACCTTC
TRBJ2-7 TRBV3-1/TRBV3-2 TRBD1 . CASSQDVGTGNEEQYF TGTGCCAGCAGCCAAGATGTAGGGACAGGGAATGAGGAGCAGTACTTC
TRBJ2-4 TRBV12-3/TRBV12-4 . . CASSWDIQYF TGTGCCAGCAGTTGGGACATTCAGTACTTC
TRBJ1-5 TRBV7-2 . . CASSVLSQPQHF TGTGCCAGCAGCGTCCTTTCTCAGCCCCAGCATTTT
TRBJ2-5 TRBV12-3/TRBV12-4 . . CASSISRGETQYF TGTGCCAGCAGCATTAGCAGGGGAGAGACCCAGTACTTC
TRBJ2-7 TRBV27 TRBD2 . CASSITSGGRAYEQYF TGTGCCAGCAGTATCACTAGCGGGGGGCGCGCCTACGAGCAGTACTTC
TRBJ1-1 TRBV19 TRBD1 . CASSKTWTGNTEAFF TGTGCCAGTAGTAAAACGTGGACAGGGAACACTGAAGCTTTCTTT
TRBJ2-1 TRBV18 . . CASSPAGQNNEQFF TGTGCCAGCTCACCGGCGGGACAGAACAATGAGCAGTTCTTC
TRBJ2-5 TRBV29-1 . . CSVEGRPQYF TGCAGCGTTGAGGGACGGCCCCAGTACTTC
TRBJ2-1 TRBV18 TRBD2 . CASSPASGGGVEQFF TGTGCCAGCTCACCGGCCAGCGGGGGGGGTGTTGAGCAGTTCTTC
TRBJ1-2 TRBV2 . . CASSDQGSSGYTF TGTGCCAGCAGTGATCAGGGGTCAAGTGGCTACACCTTC
TRBJ2-1 TRBV9 . . CASSLGHPSYNEQFF TGTGCCAGCAGCCTGGGACACCCCTCCTACAATGAGCAGTTCTTC
TRBJ2-3 TRBV6-5 . . CASNTGTLSTDTQYF TGTGCCAGCAATACCGGGACACTATCCACAGATACGCAGTATTTT
TRBJ2-7 TRBV7-2 . . CASSPSRPQSYEQYF TGTGCCAGCAGCCCCAGCAGGCCCCAATCCTACGAGCAGTACTTC